Sequencing of this TCR beta chain was carried out in a study of blood T cell repertoires in COVID-19. About the study: Acute and convalescent COVID-19 specimens originated in the United States, Italy and Spain. Nucleic acid was either cDNA or gDNA, and it came from T cells, B-cell-depleted T cells, or PBMCs.

V lost 6 bases and J lost 2; bases outside the gene matches: 6. The CDR3 runs to 15 residues. The germline CDR1 and CDR2 sequences are MNHEY and SVGAGI. Original processing notes: Cell counts per sample came from amplifying reference gene primers. Profiled with immunoSEQ multiplex PCR; TCRdb holds only in-frame clones, not every one. D and trimming were read from the DNA, whereas the V and J calls and clone size are those reported in that table. The data contain around 100,000 clones, approximately 87% of them singletons. Material for sequencing was peripheral blood. The chain is built from TRBV6-5 and TRBJ2-1; 8 bases fit TRBD2. The clonotype comes from a human donor in a cohort sampled during active COVID-19. CDR3 nucleotides: TGTGCCAGCAGCCCCGGGAGGGATCCCTACAATGAGCAGTTCTTC. Translation gives CASSPGRDPYNEQFF.